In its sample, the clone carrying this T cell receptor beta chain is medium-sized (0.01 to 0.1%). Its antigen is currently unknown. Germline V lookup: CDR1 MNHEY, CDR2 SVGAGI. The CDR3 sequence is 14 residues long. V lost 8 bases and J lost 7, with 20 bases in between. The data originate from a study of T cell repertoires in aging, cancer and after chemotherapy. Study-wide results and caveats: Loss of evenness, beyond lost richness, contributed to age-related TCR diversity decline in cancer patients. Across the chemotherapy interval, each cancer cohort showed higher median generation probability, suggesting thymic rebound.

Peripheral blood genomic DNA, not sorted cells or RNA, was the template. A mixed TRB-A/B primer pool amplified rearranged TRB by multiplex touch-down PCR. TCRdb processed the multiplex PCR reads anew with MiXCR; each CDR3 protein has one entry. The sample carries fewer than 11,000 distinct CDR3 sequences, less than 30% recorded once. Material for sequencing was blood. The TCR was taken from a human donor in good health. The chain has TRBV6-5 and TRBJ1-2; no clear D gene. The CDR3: CASRTSEGLLGYTF. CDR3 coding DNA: TGTGCCAGCCGAACTTCCGAGGGCCTCCTTGGCTACACCTTC.